The 19 T cell receptor beta chains reported below all come from one sample, sequenced in a study of T cells in Graves' hyperthyroidism and ophthalmopathy. Template material for amplifying TCR beta CDR3 regions consisted of RNA transcripts. HTBI primers were used for first-round RT-PCR of the TCR CDR3. TCRdb called the multiplex PCR reads again in MiXCR, with one record for every CDR3 protein. Here the sample spans about 59,000 distinct CDR3 sequences, under 70% being singletons. Sequencing input: blood. The receptors here all came from a woman in her sixties with Graves' ophthalmopathy.

V and J are TRBV7-3 and TRBJ1-1; D gene ambiguous. Trimming stripped 4 bases from V and 2 bases from J, with 14 bases between. The V gene's germline CDR1 is SGHTA and CDR2 FQGTGA. CDR3 length equals 15 residues. The CDR3 region has the DNA TGTGCCAGCAGCTCGGCTAGCGGGAGTAACACTGAAGCTTTCTTT. Its translation is CASSSASGSNTEAFF. The full variable domain, with the rest looked up from reference TRBV7-3 and TRBJ1-1, is GAGVSQTPSNKVTEKGKYVELRCDPISGHTALYWYRQSLGQGPEFLIYFQGTGAADDSGLPNDRFFAVRPEGSVSTLKIQRTERGDSAVYLCASSSASGSNTEAFFGQGTRLTVV.

In this sample, this clonotype turned up many times. The chain is built from TRBV9 and TRBJ1-6, with TRBD1 identical over 8 bases. The CDR3 extends over 12 amino acids. Germline loops: CDR1 SGDLS, CDR2 YYNGEE. The V segment lost 5 bases and the J segment 14 bases; nucleotides outside the gene matches: 6. CDR3 DNA: TGTGCCAGCAGATTGACAGGGGAATCCCTCCACTTT. The encoded protein is CASRLTGESLHF.

The rearrangement links TRBV7-8 to TRBJ2-5; a possible D gene is TRBD1 (6 bases). The CDR3 spans 12 residues. The V end was cut by 2 bases, the J end by 6 bases, with 7 bases between. Germline loops: CDR1 SGHVS, CDR2 FQNEAQ. This CDR3 is CASSLQGKTQYF. CDR3 bases: TGTGCCAGCAGCTTACAGGGGAAGACCCAGTACTTC.

This chain connects TRBV15 to TRBJ1-4; the D gene is possibly TRBD1 (5 bases). Deletions cut 0 bases from V and 5 bases from J, with 10 bases between. Germline assignment: CDR1 LNHNV and CDR2 YYDKDF (reference sequence). This CDR3 contains 15 residues. The CDR3 is CATSRDTGDNEKLFF. CDR3 DNA sequence: TGTGCCACCAGCAGAGATACGGGGGACAATGAAAAACTGTTTTTT.

Here the CDR3 reads CASSSSGHGYTF. The CDR3 bases are TGTGCCAGCAGCTCAAGTGGGCATGGCTACACCTTC. The chain combines TRBV7-9 with TRBJ1-2; D ambiguous. The CDR3 has 12 amino acids. The V end was cut by 4 bases, the J end by 6 bases, with 9 bases between. Germline V gene lookup returns CDR1 SEHNR and CDR2 FQNEAQ (reference sequence).

On this clonotype itself: This CDR3 fails to terminate in the conserved phenylalanine or tryptophan, so it likely reflects a read error. This chain connects TRBV19 to TRBJ2-2; 8 nucleotides agree with TRBD2. Germline CDR1 LNHDA, CDR2 SQIVND (reference sequence). The CDR3 totals 16 residues. CDR3 sequence: CTSSGIAGISAGELFS. The CDR3 region has the DNA TGTACCAGTAGTGGAATAGCGGGAATCTCGGCCGGGGAGCTGTTTTCT.

The chain employs TRBV5-1 and TRBJ2-5, with D possibly matching TRBD1 (5 bases). This CDR3 comprises 14 residues. Trimming took 2 bases from V and 4 from J, leaving 12 bases between them. Germline V gene lookup returns CDR1 SGHRS and CDR2 YFSETQ. DNA of the CDR3: TGCGCCAGCAGCTTAGGGGTCGGGCCAGAGACCCAGTACTTC. Its protein product is CASSLGVGPETQYF. Using reference TRBV5-1 and TRBJ2-5 for the parts outside the CDR3, the full variable domain is KAGVTQTPRYLIKTRGQQVTLSCSPISGHRSVSWYQQTPGQGLQFLFEYFSETQRNKGNFPGRFSGRQFSNSRSEMNVSTLELGDSALYLCASSLGVGPETQYFGPGTRLLVL.

By frequency in the sample, this clonotype is medium-sized (0.01 to 0.1%). The chain is built from TRBV10-1 and TRBJ2-7; possibly TRBD1 or TRBD2 for D (6 bases each). The germline gives CDR1 WNHNN, CDR2 SYGVQD (reference sequence). The V gene lost 7 bases and the J gene lost 8 bases, with 15 bases spanning the gap. The CDR3 has 12 residues. The CDR3 region has the DNA TGCGCCAGCAAGGGCGGAGGGGGACAGCAGTACTTC. Translation gives CASKGGGGQQYF.

This chain joins TRBV6-4 and TRBJ2-5; D might be TRBD2 (5 bases). CDR3 length: 16 residues. The V gene's germline CDR1 is MRHNA and CDR2 SNTAGT. V gave up 6 bases and J gave up 6 bases, with 23 bases separating them. The CDR3 DNA sequence: TGTGCCAGCAGCTTACTCGGGGTGGCCCCCAGGCAGACCCAGTACTTC. Translating gives CASSLLGVAPRQTQYF.

The chain joins TRBV29-1 to TRBJ1-1; TRBD1 might be the D (6 bases). From germline, CDR1 is SQVTM and CDR2 ANQGSEA. The CDR3 has 13 residues. V was pared by 8 bases and J by 1 base, with 14 bases between. The CDR3 loop reads CSTKGGSNTEAFF. The CDR3 DNA sequence: TGCAGCACCAAAGGGGGATCGAACACTGAAGCTTTCTTT.

There are many counts of this clonotype. The chain carries TRBV5-8 and TRBJ2-7, with unresolved D. Between the trimmed V and J ends, which lost 3 bases and 0 bases, there was a span of 10 bases. This CDR3 spans 14 amino acids. In germline, CDR1 is SGHTS, CDR2 YDEGEE. This chain's CDR3 is CASSWTSTSYEQYF. CDR3 nucleotide sequence: TGTGCCAGCAGCTGGACGTCAACCTCCTACGAGCAGTACTTC. The full variable domain, in which reference TRBV5-8 and TRBJ2-7 provide the parts outside the CDR3, is EAGVTQSPTHLIKTRGQQATLRCSPISGHTSVYWYQQALGLGLQFLLWYDEGEERNRGNFPPRFSGRQFPNYSSELNVNALELEDSALYLCASSWTSTSYEQYFGPGTRLTVT.

This chain joins TRBV29-1 and TRBJ1-4; the D is unclear. Trimming shortened V by 4 bases and J by 3 bases, and 9 bases separated the two germline ends. The germline CDR1 and CDR2 sequences are SQVTM and ANQGSEA. This CDR3 spans 13 amino acids. In DNA, the CDR3 is TGCAGCGTTGCTGGGGAGTCTAATGAAAAACTGTTTTTT. As protein: CSVAGESNEKLFF.

This clonotype has a count of ten or more. The genes are TRBV5-1 and TRBJ1-1; TRBD1 is a possible D gene (5 bases). This CDR3 has 14 residues. Germline lookup yields CDR1 SGHRS and CDR2 YFSETQ. The V end was cut by 1 base, the J end by 4 bases, with 11 bases between. CDR3 loop: CASSLRQGLTEAFF. CDR3 DNA sequence: TGCGCCAGCAGCTTGAGGCAGGGACTCACTGAAGCTTTCTTT.

This clonotype occurred many times. This sequence joins TRBV5-5 and TRBJ2-1; 7 nucleotides match TRBD2. The germline gives CDR1 SGHKS, CDR2 YYEKEE (reference sequence). The CDR3 is 15 residues long. Trimming at V came to 0 bases and at J to 5 bases, leaving 5 bases not matched to a gene. Written as DNA, the CDR3 is TGTGCCAGCAGCTTGGTGGGAGGGCTCGACAATGAGCAGTTCTTC. It specifies CASSLVGGLDNEQFF. The full variable domain, completed using reference TRBV5-5 and TRBJ2-1, is DAGVTQSPTHLIKTRGQQVTLRCSPISGHKSVSWYQQVLGQGPQFIFQYYEKEERGRGNFPDRFSARQFPNYSSELNVNALLLGDSALYLCASSLVGGLDNEQFFGPGTRLTVL.

This clonotype was seen more than once but under ten times. The chain joins TRBV28 to TRBJ2-6; 8 nucleotides agree with TRBD1. This CDR3 has 11 amino acids. The V and J ends lost 8 bases and 13 bases, in that order; junction bases with no gene match: 4. Germline-derived CDR1 and CDR2 are MDHEN and SYDVKM. This CDR3 reads CASQGDRVLTF. CDR3 nucleotide sequence: TGTGCCAGCCAGGGGGACAGGGTCCTGACTTTC.

The chain has TRBV9 and TRBJ1-1; TRBD1 matches 8 bases. This CDR3 is built from 16 residues. Per the germline V gene, CDR1 is SGDLS and CDR2 is YYNGEE. V lost 1 base to trimming and J lost 0 bases; unmatched junction nucleotides: 5. The CDR3 is CASSVQGATMNTEAFF. The DNA for the CDR3 is TGTGCCAGCAGCGTACAGGGGGCGACTATGAACACTGAAGCTTTCTTT.

In its sample, this clonotype was seen many times. The chain joins TRBV10-3 to TRBJ1-5; D is unresolved. Germline CDR1 ENHRY, CDR2 SYGVKD. The CDR3 has 16 amino acids. Trimming removed 2 bases at V and 0 bases at J, with 11 bases between. The CDR3 nucleotides read TGTGCCATCAGTGAGGCCCGGGAAGATAGCAATCAGCCCCAGCATTTT. Translated: CAISEAREDSNQPQHF.

The chain links TRBV5-8 to TRBJ2-7; 7 bases agree with TRBD1. The CDR3 runs 13 residues. J gave up 6 bases and V 1 base, and 4 bases lay outside the gene matches. The germline V gene encodes CDR1 SGHTS and CDR2 YDEGEE. The CDR3 nucleotides read TGTGCCAGCAGCTTGAGGCAGGGGGTCGAGCAGTACTTC. Its protein is CASSLRQGVEQYF.

The chain employs TRBV5-1 and TRBJ2-6; maybe TRBD1 (5 bases). The V end lost 3 bases, the J end lost 4 bases, and 8 bases lay between the germline ends. Germline-derived CDR1 and CDR2 are SGHRS and YFSETQ. The CDR3 consists of 14 residues. CDR3 protein: CASSSRQGANVLTF. The CDR3 coding sequence is TGCGCCAGCAGCTCACGACAGGGGGCCAACGTCCTGACTTTC.